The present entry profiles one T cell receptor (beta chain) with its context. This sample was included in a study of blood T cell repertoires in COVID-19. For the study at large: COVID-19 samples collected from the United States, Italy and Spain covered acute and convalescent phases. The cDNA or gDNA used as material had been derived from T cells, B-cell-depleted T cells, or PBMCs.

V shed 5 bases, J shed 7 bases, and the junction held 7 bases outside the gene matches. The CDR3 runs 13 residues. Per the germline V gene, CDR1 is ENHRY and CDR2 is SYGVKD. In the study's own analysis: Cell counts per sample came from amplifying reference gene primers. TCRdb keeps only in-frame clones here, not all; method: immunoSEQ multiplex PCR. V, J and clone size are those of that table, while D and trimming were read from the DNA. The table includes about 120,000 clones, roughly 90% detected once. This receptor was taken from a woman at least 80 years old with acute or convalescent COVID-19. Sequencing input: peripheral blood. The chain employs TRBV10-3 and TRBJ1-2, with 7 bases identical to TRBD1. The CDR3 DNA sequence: TGTGCCATCAGTAGACAGGGTACTTCTGGCTACACCTTC. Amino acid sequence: CAISRQGTSGYTF.